Sequencing of this TCR beta chain was carried out in a study of cytomegalovirus exposure and HLA in healthy donors. Overall study results and limits: As immune exposure information, only CMV serostatus was available.

A note on this clone: Antigen unknown.

PCR involved 60 Vbeta and 13 Jbeta primers. Assay used: immunoSEQ multiplex PCR; TCRdb lists only in-frame clones, some missing. The table records about 83,000 clones, about four fifths of them present only once. J gave up 7 bases and V 4 bases, and 9 bases lay outside the gene matches. CDR1 and CDR2 from the germline V gene are MNHNS and SASEGT. The CDR3 is 16 amino acids. The clonotype was recovered from a woman aged 25-40 years in good health and CMV-seronegative. Sequencing was performed on PBMCs. The chain recombines TRBV6-1 with TRBJ2-1, with TRBD1 matching over 11 bases. In DNA form, the CDR3 reads TGTGCCAGCAGTGTCTTACCGGGACAGGGGGGAAATGAGCAGTTCTTC. This codes for CASSVLPGQGGNEQFF.